This is a list of T cell receptor beta chains from one sample in a study of breast tumors, draining lymph nodes, adjacent tissues. TCRdb itself ran the multiplex PCR reads through MiXCR, one entry per CDR3 protein. The sample has 150,000 to 200,000 distinct CDR3 sequences, roughly 30% seen once; the top ten hold roughly 4.5%. The specimen was axillary lymph node tissue. The receptors derive from a female donor with breast cancer. Some clones in this sample may be carry-over from other donors' samples. CDR3s include the opening cysteine and the closing phenylalanine or tryptophan. The order of the fields is clone size, V gene, D gene, J gene, CDR3 protein, CDR3 DNA. The D gene is left open where the match is weak. Clone size appears in some rows only: once, few, many, or a class for an expanded clone.

medium-sized,TRBV7-8,-,TRBJ1-2,CASSLLPSPYGYTF,TGTGCCAGCAGCTTGCTGCCGTCACCCTATGGCTACACCTTC
many,TRBV20-1,-,TRBJ1-2,CSARAGVDGYTF,TGCAGTGCTAGAGCAGGTGTCGATGGCTACACCTTC
once,TRBV6-6,-,TRBJ1-5,CASSRTSSNQETQHF,TGTGCCAGCAGTCGGACTAGCAGCAACCAAGAGACCCAGCATTTT
-,TRBV28,-,TRBJ1-2,CASSPTAGNYGYTF,TGTGCCAGCAGTCCAACCGCCGGGAACTATGGCTACACCTTC
once,TRBV29-1,-,TRBJ1-5,CSVEGGSGWPQHF,TGCAGCGTTGAAGGGGGATCGGGCTGGCCCCAGCATTTT
many,TRBV13,TRBD1,TRBJ2-7,CASSFAGTGIYEQYF,TGTGCCAGCAGCTTTGCCGGGACAGGCATCTACGAGCAGTACTTC
-,TRBV6-5,TRBD1,TRBJ1-2,CASSHSGTGRRGYTF,TGTGCCAGCAGTCACTCGGGGACAGGGAGGAGAGGCTACACCTTC
many,TRBV20-1,TRBD1,TRBJ2-1,CSARVIKQGASYNEQFF,TGCAGTGCTAGAGTAATCAAACAGGGGGCTTCCTACAATGAGCAGTTCTTC
many,TRBV7-7,TRBD2,TRBJ2-3,CASSLAYGTSGGDTQYF,TGTGCTAGCAGCTTAGCGTATGGGACTAGCGGGGGTGATACGCAGTATTTT
once,TRBV6-6,-,TRBJ1-1,CASNPGTANTEAFF,TGTGCCAGCAATCCCGGGACTGCGAACACTGAAGCTTTCTTT
-,TRBV7-8,-,TRBJ1-2,CASSLGDGAAGGGYTF,TGTGCCAGCAGCTTAGGGGATGGGGCGGCGGGAGGCGGCTACACCTTC
-,TRBV12-3/TRBV12-4,TRBD1,TRBJ2-5,CASSKHMGQGETQYF,TGTGCCAGCAGCAAGCACATGGGACAGGGGGAGACCCAGTACTTC
-,TRBV5-5,-,TRBJ1-3,CASSLVRASSPGNTIYF,TGTGCCAGCAGCTTGGTGCGGGCCTCCAGCCCTGGAAACACCATATATTTT
many,TRBV7-6,TRBD1,TRBJ2-5,CASSPNRDRGETQYF,TGTGCCAGCAGCCCCAACCGGGACAGGGGAGAGACCCAGTACTTC
many,TRBV29-1,-,TRBJ2-5,CSVTPWTGRGETQYF,TGCAGCGTGACACCCTGGACAGGGAGGGGAGAGACCCAGTACTTC
many,TRBV12-3/TRBV12-4,TRBD2,TRBJ2-3,CASTSSGGLASTDTQYF,TGTGCCAGCACCTCAAGCGGGGGACTAGCGAGCACAGATACGCAGTATTTT
many,TRBV6-5,TRBD1,TRBJ2-1,CASSYRQGNEQFF,TGTGCCAGCAGTTACCGACAGGGGAATGAGCAGTTCTTC
many,TRBV6-2/TRBV6-3,TRBD1,TRBJ1-6,CASSWTGSLVESRHF,TGTGCCAGCAGTTGGACAGGGAGCCTTGTAGAATCTCGCCACTTT
many,TRBV12-3/TRBV12-4,TRBD2,TRBJ2-5,CASSNGGYQETQYF,TGTGCCAGCAGCAACGGGGGGTACCAAGAGACCCAGTACTTC
-,TRBV11-2,-,TRBJ1-2,CASGLDDGLYGYTF,TGTGCCAGCGGCTTAGACGACGGTCTCTATGGCTACACCTTC
few,TRBV6-2/TRBV6-3,-,TRBJ2-5,CASSYRSHQYF,TGTGCCAGCAGTTACCGCTCCCACCAGTACTTC
few,TRBV11-2,-,TRBJ1-2,CASSLKVATYGYTF,TGTGCCAGCAGCTTAAAGGTAGCTACCTATGGCTACACCTTC
many,TRBV19,TRBD2,TRBJ2-1,CASSQRPLAGADWEEQFF,TGTGCCAGTAGTCAACGCCCGCTAGCGGGAGCGGATTGGGAGGAGCAGTTCTTC
few,TRBV19,-,TRBJ1-1,CASSVSPMNTEAFF,TGTGCCAGTAGTGTTTCACCCATGAACACTGAAGCTTTCTTT
few,TRBV6-5,-,TRBJ2-3,CASSYGGSDTQYF,TGTGCCAGCAGTTACGGTGGTTCAGATACGCAGTATTTT
few,TRBV6-5,-,TRBJ2-7,CASSNRASGAYEQYF,TGTGCCAGCAGTAATCGGGCCTCCGGCGCCTACGAGCAGTACTTC
-,TRBV6-1,TRBD1,TRBJ1-2,CASSVQGAAYGYTF,TGTGCCAGCAGTGTACAGGGGGCGGCCTATGGCTACACCTTC
-,TRBV6-5,-,TRBJ2-1,CASIMRGGSEQFF,TGTGCCAGCATAATGAGGGGCGGCAGCGAGCAGTTCTTC
many,TRBV5-6,-,TRBJ2-5,CASSLEDYQETQYF,TGTGCCAGCAGCTTGGAAGACTACCAAGAGACCCAGTACTTC
-,TRBV20-1,-,TRBJ1-5,CSLDGEGNQPQHF,TGCAGCTTAGACGGAGAGGGGAATCAGCCCCAGCATTTT
many,TRBV28,-,TRBJ1-2,CASSWVGYGYTF,TGTGCCAGCAGTTGGGTTGGCTATGGCTACACCTTC
many,TRBV4-2,-,TRBJ2-3,CASSQVPDGGFLSDTQYF,TGTGCCAGCAGCCAAGTACCCGACGGGGGCTTTCTGTCAGATACGCAGTATTTT
-,TRBV20-1,TRBD2,TRBJ2-1,CSARDVRGASNEQFF,TGCAGTGCTAGAGATGTGCGGGGGGCTTCCAATGAGCAGTTCTTC
-,TRBV24-1,TRBD2,TRBJ2-1,CATSGPQGLAGETFSYNEQFF,TGTGCCACCAGTGGCCCCCAAGGACTAGCGGGAGAGACCTTCTCCTACAATGAGCAGTTCTTC
-,TRBV7-2,-,TRBJ1-5,CASSLVGVGGRNEHF,TGTGCCAGCAGCTTAGTCGGGGTAGGGGGACGGAATGAGCATTTT
few,TRBV6-5,TRBD2,TRBJ2-2,CASTSGISGELFF,TGTGCCAGCACTAGCGGGATTTCCGGGGAGCTGTTTTTT
many,TRBV20-1,-,TRBJ2-1,CSARAYGTKTNEQFF,TGCAGTGCTAGAGCGTATGGGACAAAAACCAATGAGCAGTTCTTC
many,TRBV20-1,-,TRBJ2-7,CSARKDTFYEQYF,TGCAGTGCTAGAAAGGATACTTTCTACGAGCAGTACTTC
-,TRBV27,-,TRBJ2-7,CATWTSHSHGYEQYF,TGTGCCACCTGGACATCACATTCCCACGGGTACGAGCAGTACTTC
many,TRBV12-3/TRBV12-4,-,TRBJ1-2,CASSLAAQGVYGYTF,TGTGCCAGCAGTTTAGCTGCACAGGGCGTTTATGGCTACACCTTC
few,TRBV2,-,TRBJ1-1,CASNPGNLKTEAFF,TGTGCCAGCAACCCCGGGAATTTGAAAACTGAAGCTTTCTTT
many,TRBV20-1,-,TRBJ2-1,CSASQPFTEEQFF,TGCAGTGCTAGCCAACCGTTCACGGAAGAACAGTTCTTC
-,TRBV11-2,TRBD1,TRBJ2-5,CASSSDRGASQETQYF,TGTGCCAGCAGCTCGGACAGGGGTGCGAGCCAAGAGACCCAGTACTTC
many,TRBV18,-,TRBJ1-4,CASSPDITTNEKLFF,TGTGCCAGCTCACCGGACATAACAACTAATGAAAAACTGTTTTTT
few,TRBV19,TRBD2,TRBJ2-1,CASSLRVGGGGNEQFF,TGTGCCAGTAGTCTTCGGGTCGGGGGGGGGGGCAATGAGCAGTTCTTC
few,TRBV14,TRBD1,TRBJ2-4,CASSPLFGQGRGKNIQYF,TGTGCCAGCAGCCCGCTGTTCGGACAGGGAAGAGGCAAAAACATTCAGTACTTC
many,TRBV7-2,-,TRBJ2-3,CASSLARDTQYF,TGTGCCAGCAGCTTAGCGCGGGATACGCAGTATTTT
many,TRBV15,-,TRBJ2-1,CATSRDLGGSNNEQFF,TGTGCCACCAGCAGAGATTTGGGGGGCAGTAACAATGAGCAGTTCTTC
many,TRBV7-6,-,TRBJ2-7,CASSRGANEYEQYF,TGTGCCAGCAGCCGCGGGGCAAATGAATACGAGCAGTACTTC